A selection of T cell receptor beta chains follows, all from one sample in a study of CD8 T cells in ankylosing spondylitis. Each CDR3 protein gets one entry after TCRdb re-called the 5' RACE reads with MiXCR. Altogether hundreds of thousands of distinct CDR3 sequences are present, about an eighth being singletons, with the ten largest covering roughly 0.51%. What was sequenced was blood, either unsorted or a sorted T cell fraction (not recorded which). Receptors originate from a male donor with ankylosing spondylitis. CDR3s include the opening cysteine and the closing phenylalanine or tryptophan.

j_gene: TRBJ2-1; len: 17; v_gene: TRBV7-6; CDR3aa: CASSLAGGQGTGDEQFF
j_gene: TRBJ2-2; len: 15; v_gene: TRBV20-1; CDR3aa: CSASHGPRDTGELFF
j_gene: TRBJ2-7; len: 15; v_gene: TRBV6-5; CDR3aa: CASSYGLTDPYEQYF
j_gene: TRBJ2-7; len: 18; v_gene: TRBV20-1; CDR3aa: CSARDPTSGRALQYEQYF
j_gene: TRBJ2-5; len: 14; v_gene: TRBV29-1; CDR3aa: CSVGTRGTQETQYF
j_gene: TRBJ2-2; len: 16; v_gene: TRBV10-3; CDR3aa: CAISEGLAGGTGELFF
j_gene: TRBJ2-3; len: 13; v_gene: TRBV4-3; CDR3aa: CASSHRDTDTQYF
j_gene: TRBJ2-3; len: 12; v_gene: TRBV10-3; CDR3aa: CAISLGTDTQYF
j_gene: TRBJ2-1; len: 21; v_gene: TRBV6-2/TRBV6-3; CDR3aa: CASSTPSPGLAGVSSYNEQFF
j_gene: TRBJ2-3; len: 16; v_gene: TRBV4-3; CDR3aa: CASSQGGYGRTDTQYF
j_gene: TRBJ2-1; len: 14; v_gene: TRBV9; CDR3aa: CASSVVSRTRTQFF
j_gene: TRBJ1-2; len: 13; v_gene: TRBV7-2; CDR3aa: CASSLFRDYGYTF
j_gene: TRBJ1-1; len: 14; v_gene: TRBV5-1; CDR3aa: CASSTHLGYTEAFF
j_gene: TRBJ2-1; len: 15; v_gene: TRBV5-1; CDR3aa: CASSPGTGGMDEQFF
j_gene: TRBJ2-6; len: 15; v_gene: TRBV19; CDR3aa: CASSTRRSGANVLTF
j_gene: TRBJ1-2; len: 12; v_gene: TRBV20-1; CDR3aa: CSAGDRGYGYTF
j_gene: TRBJ1-1; len: 15; v_gene: TRBV7-2; CDR3aa: CASSPQGAVNTEAFF
j_gene: TRBJ1-2; len: 13; v_gene: TRBV18; CDR3aa: CASSPGREGGYTF
j_gene: TRBJ2-2; len: 15; v_gene: TRBV20-1; CDR3aa: CSANPGGTNTGELFF
j_gene: TRBJ2-3; len: 16; v_gene: TRBV24-1; CDR3aa: CATSDSGTSSSDTQYF
j_gene: TRBJ2-2; len: 15; v_gene: TRBV20-1; CDR3aa: CSAKINGGGTGELFF
j_gene: TRBJ1-5; len: 15; v_gene: TRBV5-1; CDR3aa: CASSLLGMGNQPQHF
j_gene: TRBJ2-1; len: 16; v_gene: TRBV20-1; CDR3aa: CSARDGSSGPYNEQFF
j_gene: TRBJ2-7; len: 12; v_gene: TRBV6-5; CDR3aa: CASGTGTYEQYF
j_gene: TRBJ2-7; len: 15; v_gene: TRBV12-3/TRBV12-4; CDR3aa: CASSSTGQTFYEQYF
j_gene: TRBJ1-1; len: 14; v_gene: TRBV29-1; CDR3aa: CSANRDRIKTGAFF
j_gene: TRBJ2-7; len: 16; v_gene: TRBV15; CDR3aa: CATSRDATGSSYEQYF
j_gene: TRBJ1-5; len: 15; v_gene: TRBV20-1; CDR3aa: CSASPAGTGNQPQHF
j_gene: TRBJ2-2; len: 14; v_gene: TRBV15; CDR3aa: CATSTGQYTGELFF
j_gene: TRBJ2-1; len: 15; v_gene: TRBV18; CDR3aa: CASSPGTSGVHEQFF